This T cell receptor beta chain was recovered during a study of blood T cell repertoires in COVID-19. Clones were read by immunoSEQ multiplex PCR, and TCRdb kept only the in-frame ones, dropping some. Of approximately 300,000 clones listed, 90% are singletons. Trimming stripped 0 bases from V and 6 bases from J, with 12 bases between. The CDR3 sequence is 16 residues long. Germline lookup yields CDR1 LNHNV and CDR2 YYDKDF (reference sequence). Sequences were obtained from PBMCs or T cells enriched from blood (not recorded which). The rearrangement joins TRBV15 to TRBJ1-6, with no clear D. The receptor was derived from a man in his sixties who had recovered from COVID-19. CDR3 DNA sequence: TGTGCCACCAGCAGAGATCGCCAGTTTATTAATTCACCCCTCCACTTT. Translated, it gives CATSRDRQFINSPLHF.